This T cell receptor (beta chain) originates from a study of human T cells and chemical hapten exposure. General study findings and limits: High-frequency TCRs, those above 1 in 1000, stayed the same after DPC sensitization.

As the library was built, unique molecular identifiers were attached to individual cDNA molecules. Authors' processing steps: The number of TCRs in each sample had a median of approximately 93,000 and spanned roughly 23,224 to 750,000. One entry per CDR3 protein results from TCRdb running MiXCR on the RACE reads. TCRdb, rather than the study authors, made the V and J calls. The sample lists roughly 100,000 distinct CDR3 sequences, about 8.8% occurring once. Time point noted: healthy volunteer bleed at 2 weeks. Total RNA was isolated from whole blood that had not been fractionated. This clonotype was counted ten times or more. The antigen is not known. The sequence derives from a female donor in good health. Some clones in this sample may be carry-over from other donors' samples. The specimen was whole blood.

The CDR3 nucleotides are TGCAGTGCCCCGAGGGGCATGAACACTGAAGCTTTCTTT. Translating gives CSAPRGMNTEAFF. The chain employs TRBV20-1 and TRBJ1-1; D is possibly TRBD1 (5 bases). The germline CDR1 and CDR2 sequences are DFQATT and SNEGSKA (reference sequence). V lost 6 bases to trimming and J lost 0 bases, with 11 bases between them. The CDR3 extends over 13 amino acids.